This T cell receptor beta chain was found in a study of T cell clonotyping in hematopoietic cell transplantation. Produced via immunoSEQ multiplex PCR; TCRdb's table is partial and in-frame only. The sample has approximately 8,800 clones, under 95% seen once. This TCR was recovered from a male patient aged 50 to 59 who had an allogeneic stem cell transplant from a related donor, so T cells may come from the graft donor. Some clones in this sample may be carry-over from other donors' samples. This sample comprised PBMCs, obtained 100 days after allogeneic stem cell transplant.

DNA of the CDR3: TGTGCCAGCAGTGAGCAGGGACGCAGCGGGATTAACTACGAGCAGTACTTC. This encodes CASSEQGRSGINYEQYF. The chain links TRBV25-1 to TRBJ2-7; 7 bases map to TRBD2. Germline V gene data show CDR1 as MGHDK and CDR2 as SYGVNS. The J segment lost 3 bases and the V segment lost 3 bases, leaving 14 bases of the junction unmatched. The CDR3 extends over 17 amino acids.